One and the same sample provided the 20 T cell receptor beta chains below, sequenced in a study of shared clonotypes between healthy human individuals. Selected positively for CCR7 and CD45RO-negative, naive CD8 cells excluded terminally differentiated effector memory CD45RA+ cells. The repertoire was sequenced with immunoSEQ multiplex PCR; TCRdb's copy has only in-frame clones and lacks some. The sample lists about 2.1 million clones; roughly 95% were seen once. The sample taken for sequencing was naive CD8+ T cells from PBMCs. The receptor source for this set is a man aged 18 to 30 in good health. Some clones in this sample may be carry-over from other donors' samples.

The gene calls are TRBV27 and TRBJ2-3, with TRBD1 matching 9 bases. Germline values: CDR1 MNHEY, CDR2 SMNVEV (reference sequence). Germline trimming cut 5 bases from V and 0 bases from J; bases unmatched to any gene: 9. This CDR3 is built from 17 residues. CDR3 protein: CASSVGTGPLSTDTQYF. The CDR3 nucleotides read TGTGCCAGCAGTGTTGGGACAGGGCCCCTTAGCACAGATACGCAGTATTTT.

The chain combines TRBV29-1 with TRBJ2-1; D gene ambiguous. V was trimmed by 4 bases and J by 1 base, leaving 14 bases between them. The germline V gene encodes CDR1 SQVTM and CDR2 ANQGSEA. CDR3 length equals 15 residues. This CDR3 reads CSVGAWSGSYNEQFF. In DNA form, the CDR3 reads TGCAGCGTTGGAGCGTGGAGTGGTTCCTACAATGAGCAGTTCTTC.

Concerning this clone: In the same sample, other DNA sequences code for this CDR3. V and J are TRBV6-6 and TRBJ2-7; weak D call: TRBD2 (6 bases). Germline V gene sequence: CDR1 MNHNY, CDR2 SVGAGI (reference sequence). Trimming took off 5 bases at V and 3 bases at J, with 11 bases between the two ends. The CDR3 extends over 13 amino acids. This CDR3 is CASSPGLLYEQYF. For the CDR3, the DNA is TGTGCCAGCAGTCCGGGACTCCTCTACGAGCAGTACTTC.

The chain links TRBV4-2 to TRBJ1-2, with 8 bases aligning to TRBD1. In germline, CDR1 is LGHNA, CDR2 YNFKEQ. The J segment lost 2 bases and the V segment lost 0 bases, leaving 11 bases of the junction unmatched. CDR3 length: 18 amino acids. The CDR3 coding sequence is TGTGCCAGCAGCCAAGAGGTTTACGAGTGGACAGGGAACTATGGCTACACCTTC. Amino acids: CASSQEVYEWTGNYGYTF.

The V and J genes are TRBV15 and TRBJ2-1; D possibly corresponds to TRBD2 (5 bases). The CDR3 loop spans 18 amino acids. The germline gives CDR1 LNHNV, CDR2 YYDKDF (reference sequence). Trimming took 5 bases from V and 0 from J, leaving 20 bases between them. CDR3 in DNA: TGTGCCACCAGCCGCCGACCGCCGGACTGGCGCTCCTACAATGAGCAGTTCTTC. Its protein product is CATSRRPPDWRSYNEQFF.

This sequence joins TRBV18 and TRBJ2-5, with TRBD2 matching over 7 bases. The CDR3 loop spans 16 amino acids. Per germline, CDR1 KGHSH and CDR2 LQKENI. J lost 4 bases, V lost 6 bases, and 14 bases had no gene match. CDR3 amino acids: CASSYTGSPGGETQYF. CDR3 nucleotides: TGTGCCAGCTCTTACACAGGTTCCCCGGGAGGAGAGACCCAGTACTTC.

V is TRBV7-9 and J is TRBJ1-4, with TRBD1 as a possible D gene (5 bases). Germline loops: CDR1 SEHNR, CDR2 FQNEAQ (reference sequence). Deletions cut 6 bases from V and 5 bases from J, with 16 bases between. This CDR3 has 15 amino acids. For the CDR3, the DNA is TGTGCCAGCAGAGACCTGACCGAGGGGAATGAAAAACTGTTTTTT. This translates into CASRDLTEGNEKLFF.

The genes are TRBV7-9 and TRBJ2-1; weak D call: TRBD1 (5 bases). This CDR3 contains 16 residues. Trimming took off 1 base at V and 1 base at J, with 11 bases between the two ends. Germline loops: CDR1 SEHNR, CDR2 FQNEAQ (reference sequence). The CDR3 is CASSLGMGLSYNEQFF. CDR3 nucleotide sequence: TGTGCCAGCAGCTTAGGTATGGGGCTATCCTACAATGAGCAGTTCTTC.

The chain has TRBV4-1 and TRBJ2-1; D may be TRBD1 (6 bases). The CDR3 has 15 residues. V dropped 1 base and J dropped 5 bases, with 12 bases sitting between them. Germline CDR1 reads MGHRA; CDR2 reads YSYEKL. This chain's CDR3 is CASSQGQGLNNEQFF. The CDR3 coding sequence is TGCGCCAGCAGCCAAGGTCAGGGGCTAAACAATGAGCAGTTCTTC.

The chain employs TRBV29-1 and TRBJ2-5; D gene ambiguous. The DNA end lines up better with TRBJ2-7; the J call may be wrong. The length of the CDR3 is 12 residues. The germline gives CDR1 SQVTM, CDR2 ANQGSEA. CDR3 residues: CSVETGDYEQYF. CDR3 in DNA: TGCAGCGTTGAAACGGGTGACTACGAGCAGTACTTC.

This clone was recorded only once. The chain has TRBV28 and TRBJ1-5; D is unresolved. This CDR3 has 16 amino acids. Germline CDR1 and CDR2: MDHEN and SYDVKM. Between the trimmed V and J ends, which lost 7 bases and 4 bases, there was a span of 20 bases. This CDR3 is CASIDRVGPTNQPQHF. The CDR3 DNA follows: TGTGCCAGCATTGACCGGGTGGGCCCGACAAATCAGCCCCAGCATTTT.

As to this clone: Other DNA sequences in the sample encode the same CDR3. V usage is TRBV6-1 and J usage is TRBJ2-7; no definite D call. Germline values: CDR1 MNHNS, CDR2 SASEGT. V gave up 1 base and J gave up 3 bases, with 10 bases separating them. CDR3 length: 14 amino acids. The CDR3 reads CASSEVGTGYEQYF. In nucleotides, the CDR3 is TGTGCCAGCAGTGAAGTGGGCACCGGCTACGAGCAGTACTTC.

This clone came up once. The V gene is TRBV5-4, the J gene TRBJ2-1, with D perhaps given as TRBD1 or TRBD2 (5 bases each). This CDR3 is 12 amino acids long. Germline CDR1 is SGHNT and CDR2 is YYREEE (reference sequence). V gave up 4 bases and J gave up 10 bases, with 12 bases separating them. DNA for the CDR3: TGTGCCAGCAGCGTGCTGGGGGAAGAGCAGTTCTTC. Protein product: CASSVLGEEQFF.

The J gene is TRBJ2-1, the V gene TRBV9, with 7 bases identical to TRBD2. Looked up from germline, CDR1 is SGDLS and CDR2 is YYNGEE. The CDR3 covers 16 residues. Losses at the gene ends were 1 base for V and 2 bases for J; bases not matched to a gene: 6. Here the CDR3 DNA reads TGTGCCAGCAGCGTACGGCGGGAGATCCCCTACAATGAGCAGTTCTTC. Amino acids: CASSVRREIPYNEQFF.

The V and J genes are TRBV7-9 and TRBJ2-3; D is tentatively TRBD1 or TRBD2 (6 bases each). Germline loops: CDR1 SEHNR, CDR2 FQNEAQ (reference sequence). Between the trimmed V and J ends, which lost 8 bases and 2 bases, there was a span of 14 bases. The CDR3 is 14 amino acids. CDR3 protein: CASWGAVFTDTQYF. CDR3 sequence (DNA): TGTGCCAGCTGGGGGGCGGTATTCACAGATACGCAGTATTTT.

This rearrangement joins TRBV5-5 to TRBJ2-7; D is undetermined. This CDR3 has 12 amino acids. Germline CDR1 and CDR2: SGHKS and YYEKEE (reference sequence). V was trimmed by 0 bases and J by 2 bases, leaving 3 bases between them. CDR3 DNA sequence: TGTGCCAGCAGCTTGGGTACCTACGAGCAGTACTTC. This translates into CASSLGTYEQYF.

The chain has TRBV6-5 and TRBJ2-1; D is possibly TRBD2 (6 bases). Trimming left V 4 bases short and J 2 bases short, with 12 bases between. The CDR3 loop spans 15 amino acids. CDR1 and CDR2 (germline): MNHEY, SVGAGI. This CDR3 is CASSFVAGTYNEQFF. Here the CDR3 DNA reads TGTGCCAGCAGTTTCGTGGCGGGAACCTACAATGAGCAGTTCTTC.

The V and J genes are TRBV27 and TRBJ2-1, with D perhaps TRBD2 (5 bases). The CDR3 length is 15 residues. Germline CDR1 is MNHEY and CDR2 is SMNVEV (reference sequence). Trimming removed 4 bases from V and 3 bases from J, with 13 bases in between. CDR3 loop: CASSSSRVGYNEQFF. CDR3 nucleotides: TGTGCCAGCAGTTCATCGCGGGTGGGCTACAATGAGCAGTTCTTC.

The chain carries TRBV5-1 and TRBJ2-1; 7 bases are shared with TRBD2. The germline gives CDR1 SGHRS, CDR2 YFSETQ. The CDR3 length is 18 residues. J was trimmed by 1 base and V by 0 bases; bases with no gene match: 10. CDR3 loop: CASSLGPGLAESYNEQFF. CDR3 sequence (DNA): TGCGCCAGCAGCTTGGGTCCTGGGCTAGCGGAATCCTACAATGAGCAGTTCTTC.

The chain links TRBV21-1 to TRBJ2-3; the D call TRBD2 from the table was never checked on the DNA. TRBV21-1 represents a pseudogene. The CDR3 has 22 amino acids. CDR3 sequence: CASSKVPLWATSGIRRADTQYF. The DNA of the CDR3 is TGTGCCAGCAGCAAAGTTCCTCTCTGGGCGACTAGCGGGATAAGGAGGGCAGATACGCAGTATTTT.